A single sample gave rise to the 22 T cell receptor beta chains below, sequenced in a study of blood T cell repertoires in COVID-19. Produced via immunoSEQ multiplex PCR; TCRdb's table is partial and in-frame only. The repertoire holds approximately 190,000 clones, with roughly 88% as singletons. The sequencing sample was made of peripheral blood. These receptors came from a woman in her thirties or forties who had recovered from COVID-19.

V is TRBV5-1 and J is TRBJ2-2; the match to TRBD2 covers 8 bases. The CDR3 covers 14 residues. V was clipped by 4 bases and J by 5 bases; unmatched bases: 4. CDR1 and CDR2 (germline): SGHRS, YFSETQ. For the CDR3, the DNA is TGCGCCAGCAGCCCAGCGGGAGCGACCGGGGAGCTGTTTTTT. Amino acids: CASSPAGATGELFF.

For this clone: Its ends do not fully match the called genes, so a read error is possible. The genes are TRBV19 and TRBJ2-2; 11 bases map to TRBD2. The germline V gene has CDR1 LNHDA and CDR2 SQIVND (reference sequence). The CDR3 is 16 residues long. The CDR3 DNA reads as TGTGCCAGTAGTTCCCAGACTAGCGGGAACCCCGGGGAGCTGTTTTTT. Translated, it gives CASSSQTSGNPGELFF. The entire variable domain, with the rest obtained from reference TRBV19 and TRBJ2-2, is as follows: DGGITQSPKYLFRKEGQNVTLSCEQNLNHDAMYWYRQDPGQGLRLIYYSQIVNDFQKGDIAEGYSVSREKKESFPLTVTSAQKNPTAFYLCASSSQTSGNPGELFFGEGSRLTVL.

This chain connects TRBV4-2 to TRBJ2-4; TRBD2 is a possible D gene (5 bases). Germline loops: CDR1 LGHNA, CDR2 YNFKEQ. CDR3 size: 19 residues. The germline V and J ends were trimmed by 0 bases and 0 bases, with 18 bases remaining between them. For the CDR3, the DNA is TGTGCCAGCAGCCAAGAACGAGCGGAGTTTACCCTAGCCAAAAACATTCAGTACTTC. Encoded protein: CASSQERAEFTLAKNIQYF.

V gene TRBV7-6 combines with J gene TRBJ2-3; 8 bases are a match to TRBD2. V dropped 2 bases and J dropped 3; count of bases not matched to a gene: 7. CDR3 length equals 16 residues. The germline CDR1 and CDR2 sequences are SGHVS and FNYEAQ. CDR3 protein: CASSLRSGRATDTQYF. The CDR3 nucleotides are TGTGCCAGCAGCTTAAGGTCCGGGAGGGCGACAGATACGCAGTATTTT.

In the case of this clone: Other DNA sequences within the sample encode an identical CDR3. V usage is TRBV30 and J usage is TRBJ2-7; D is ambiguous. CDR1 is GTSNPN and CDR2 is SVGIG in the germline V gene (reference sequence). V lost 0 bases to trimming and J lost 6 bases, with 9 bases between them. The CDR3 runs to 12 residues. CDR3 sequence: CAWSVLGLEQYF. DNA of the CDR3: TGTGCCTGGAGTGTACTTGGTCTCGAGCAGTACTTC.

The chain couples TRBV11-2 to TRBJ2-3; maybe TRBD1 (5 bases). From germline, CDR1 is SGHAT and CDR2 FQNNGV. The CDR3 extends over 16 amino acids. V dropped 1 base and J dropped 0 bases, with 11 bases sitting between them. In nucleotides, the CDR3 is TGTGCCAGCAGCTTAGGGGGCAGGCGGAGCACAGATACGCAGTATTTT. Its protein product is CASSLGGRRSTDTQYF.

V and J are TRBV7-3 and TRBJ2-1, with 12 bases identical to TRBD2. The length of the CDR3 is 18 residues. Losses at the gene ends were 2 bases for V and 2 bases for J; bases not matched to a gene: 7. CDR1 is SGHTA, CDR2 FQGTGA, per germline. The CDR3 DNA is TGTGCCAGCAGCTTATCTAGCGGGAGGGTGTCCCCCTACAATGAGCAGTTCTTC. It codes for CASSLSSGRVSPYNEQFF.

To note about this clone: Distinct nucleotide sequences in the sample also encode this CDR3. This chain uses TRBV18 with TRBJ2-7; D is undetermined. V lost 1 base to trimming and J lost 0 bases, with 10 bases between them. The CDR3 loop spans 15 amino acids. Looked up from germline, CDR1 is KGHSH and CDR2 is LQKENI. The CDR3 DNA sequence: TGTGCCAGCTCACCACGTTCCGAGAGCTCCTACGAGCAGTACTTC. Its protein product is CASSPRSESSYEQYF.

The table lists this clone with many counts. J is TRBJ2-7 and V is TRBV20-1, with D uncertain. CDR1 is DFQATT and CDR2 is SNEGSKA in the germline V gene (reference sequence). V was shortened by 3 bases and J by 2 bases, with 5 bases between the two germline ends. CDR3 length equals 11 residues. CDR3 region: CSARRTYEQYF. The CDR3 nucleotides read TGCAGTGCTAGGAGAACCTACGAGCAGTACTTC.

This chain connects TRBV19 to TRBJ2-3, with D uncertain. Trimming shortened V by 2 bases and J by 0 bases, and 18 bases separated the two germline ends. Germline lookup yields CDR1 LNHDA and CDR2 SQIVND (reference sequence). The CDR3 runs to 18 residues. In nucleotides, the CDR3 is TGTGCCAGTAGTATATCATCCCCCCCGAGCGCTAGCACAGATACGCAGTATTTT. Translation: CASSISSPPSASTDTQYF.

This chain uses TRBV7-9 with TRBJ1-1; D is possibly TRBD1 (6 bases). Between the trimmed V and J ends, which lost 6 bases and 7 bases, there was a span of 12 bases. The germline V gene encodes CDR1 SEHNR and CDR2 FQNEAQ (reference sequence). The CDR3 length is 12 residues. This CDR3 reads CASSVTTGEAFF. As DNA, the CDR3 is TGTGCCAGCAGTGTGACGACAGGTGAAGCTTTCTTT.

This clone has only one observation. This sequence joins TRBV14 and TRBJ2-1; a possible D gene is TRBD2 (6 bases). With 4 bases removed from V and 2 bases from J, the gap between germline ends came to 15 bases. The V gene's germline CDR1 is SGHDN and CDR2 FVKESK. CDR3 length equals 16 residues. The CDR3 bases are TGTGCCAGCAGCCGGGAGGCGGGAATTCCCTACAATGAGCAGTTCTTC. Protein: CASSREAGIPYNEQFF.

This clone has a handful of counts. The V call is TRBV6-5, the J call TRBJ1-5; unclear D gene. There are 15 residues in the CDR3. The V and J ends lost 7 bases and 0 bases respectively, with 13 bases between them. Germline V CDR1 and CDR2: MNHEY, SVGAGI. For the CDR3, the DNA is TGTGCCAGCAAGGAGGGCTACTATAGCAATCAGCCCCAGCATTTT. Protein sequence: CASKEGYYSNQPQHF.

J is TRBJ2-3 and V is TRBV27, with TRBD2 matching 10 bases. Germline values: CDR1 MNHEY, CDR2 SMNVEV (reference sequence). The length of the CDR3 is 18 residues. V was clipped by 0 bases and J by 4 bases; unmatched bases: 10. The CDR3 region has the DNA TGTGCCAGCAGTTTATCGGGCGTCCTAGCGGGAGCATCAGATACGCAGTATTTT. It encodes CASSLSGVLAGASDTQYF.

V and J are TRBV6-5 and TRBJ1-5, with 7 bases matching TRBD1. CDR3 size: 14 residues. The J segment lost 5 bases and the V segment lost 6 bases, leaving 7 bases of the junction unmatched. The germline CDR1 and CDR2 sequences are MNHEY and SVGAGI. The CDR3 sequence: CASRPGQAYQPQHF. For the CDR3, the DNA is TGTGCCAGCAGACCAGGACAGGCCTATCAGCCCCAGCATTTT.

The rearrangement links TRBV18 to TRBJ1-4; possibly TRBD1 for D (5 bases). This CDR3 spans 15 amino acids. V was trimmed by 2 bases and J by 10 bases, leaving 17 bases between them. The germline gives CDR1 KGHSH, CDR2 LQKENI. Here the CDR3 reads CASSPGVVGPGKLFF. In nucleotides, the CDR3 is TGTGCCAGCTCACCAGGGGTCGTGGGGCCTGGAAAACTGTTTTTT. Full variable domain (remainder filled in from reference TRBV18 and TRBJ1-4): NAGVMQNPRHLVRRRGQEARLRCSPMKGHSHVYWYRQLPEEGLKFMVYLQKENIIDESGMPKERFSAEFPKEGPSILRIQQVVRGDSAAYFCASSPGVVGPGKLFFGSGTQLSVL.

CDR3 amino acids: CASSPRTISGANVLTF. The CDR3 coding sequence is TGTGCCAGCAGTCCCCGGACTATCTCTGGGGCCAACGTCCTGACTTTC. The rearrangement joins TRBV6-6 to TRBJ2-6; tentative D call: TRBD2 (6 bases). Deletions cut 5 bases from V and 0 bases from J, with 11 bases between. CDR3 size: 16 residues. The germline V gene has CDR1 MNHNY and CDR2 SVGAGI (reference sequence).

This chain links TRBV5-1 with TRBJ1-4, with D perhaps matching TRBD1 (6 bases). Trimming cost V 4 bases and J 8 bases, with 15 bases left between them. The CDR3 is 14 residues long. In germline, CDR1 is SGHRS, CDR2 YFSETQ. CDR3 residues: CASSVGTTLEKLFF. The CDR3 nucleotides are TGCGCCAGCAGCGTCGGGACAACTCTCGAAAAACTGTTTTTT. Variable domain in full (rest from reference TRBV5-1 and TRBJ1-4): KAGVTQTPRYLIKTRGQQVTLSCSPISGHRSVSWYQQTPGQGLQFLFEYFSETQRNKGNFPGRFSGRQFSNSRSEMNVSTLELGDSALYLCASSVGTTLEKLFFGSGTQLSVL.

For this clone: This sample includes further DNA sequences coding for the same CDR3. The rearrangement uses TRBV3-1 (or the pseudogene TRBV3-2) and TRBJ1-1; D perhaps matches TRBD1 (5 bases). The CDR3 runs to 14 residues. Germline V gives CDR1 LGHDT, CDR2 YNNKEL (reference sequence). The germline V and J ends were trimmed by 0 bases and 5 bases, with 10 bases remaining between them. CDR3 sequence (DNA): TGTGCCAGCAGCCAAGATGGGGGGAGAACTGAAGCTTTCTTT. Protein: CASSQDGGRTEAFF.

As DNA, the CDR3 is TGCGCCAGCAGCCCGGGGGGGACAGGGATAGCAGATACGCAGTATTTT. As protein: CASSPGGTGIADTQYF. This chain uses TRBV4-1 with TRBJ2-3, with D perhaps matching TRBD1 (9 bases). This CDR3 spans 16 amino acids. In germline, CDR1 is MGHRA, CDR2 YSYEKL. V was trimmed by 4 bases and J by 4 bases, leaving 18 bases between them.

The V gene is TRBV5-6, the J gene TRBJ2-1; D not certain. The CDR3 totals 18 residues. The V end lost 7 bases, the J end lost 0 bases, and 23 bases lay between the germline ends. In germline, CDR1 is SGHDT, CDR2 YYEEEE. The CDR3 is CASYEEYGGLSSYNEQFF. The CDR3 DNA reads as TGTGCCAGCTACGAGGAATACGGCGGCTTAAGCTCCTACAATGAGCAGTTCTTC.

The chain recombines TRBV28 with TRBJ1-2, with D unresolved. This CDR3 is 11 amino acids long. Trimming removed 2 bases from V and 7 bases from J, with 5 bases in between. CDR1 and CDR2 from the germline V gene are MDHEN and SYDVKM. The CDR3 DNA is TGTGCCAGCAGTTTAGGAGGTGGCTACACCTTC. Translated: CASSLGGGYTF.